This entry is about one T cell receptor beta chain. The source of the sample is a study of blood T cell repertoires in COVID-19. In the source study's methods: The authors estimated nucleated cell counts from reference gene primer amplification. Clones were read by immunoSEQ multiplex PCR, and TCRdb kept only the in-frame ones, dropping some. That table supplies the V and J calls and clone size; D and trimming were determined from the DNA. The sample comprises roughly 50,000 clones, less than 90% of which are singletons, and approximately 2.6% rests with the top ten. Sequencing was done on a sample of peripheral blood. The source of this sequence is a man aged 45-60 years with acute or convalescent COVID-19.

CDR3 protein: CASSGMRSLYEQYF. DNA for the CDR3: TGTGCCAGCAGTGGGATGCGGTCACTCTACGAGCAGTACTTC. The chain links TRBV2 to TRBJ2-7; no firm D call. V lost 4 bases and J 3 bases, leaving 13 bases between the germline ends. CDR3 length: 14 residues. Germline V gives CDR1 SNHLY, CDR2 FYNNEI.